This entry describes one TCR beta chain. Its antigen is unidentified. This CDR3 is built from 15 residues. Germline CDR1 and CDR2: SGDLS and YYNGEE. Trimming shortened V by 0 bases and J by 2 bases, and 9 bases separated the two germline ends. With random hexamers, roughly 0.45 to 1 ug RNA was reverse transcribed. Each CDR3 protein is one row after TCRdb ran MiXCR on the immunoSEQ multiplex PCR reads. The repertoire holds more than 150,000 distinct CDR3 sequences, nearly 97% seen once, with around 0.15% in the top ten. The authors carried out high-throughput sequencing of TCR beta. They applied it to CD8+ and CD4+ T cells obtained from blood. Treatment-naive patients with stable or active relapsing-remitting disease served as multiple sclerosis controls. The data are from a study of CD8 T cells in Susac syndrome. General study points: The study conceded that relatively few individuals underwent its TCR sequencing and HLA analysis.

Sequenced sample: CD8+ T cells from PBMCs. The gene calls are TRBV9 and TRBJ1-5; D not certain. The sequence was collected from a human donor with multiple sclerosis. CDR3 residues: CASSVGTSRNQPQHF. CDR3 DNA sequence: TGTGCCAGCAGCGTAGGCACTAGTCGCAATCAGCCCCAGCATTTT.